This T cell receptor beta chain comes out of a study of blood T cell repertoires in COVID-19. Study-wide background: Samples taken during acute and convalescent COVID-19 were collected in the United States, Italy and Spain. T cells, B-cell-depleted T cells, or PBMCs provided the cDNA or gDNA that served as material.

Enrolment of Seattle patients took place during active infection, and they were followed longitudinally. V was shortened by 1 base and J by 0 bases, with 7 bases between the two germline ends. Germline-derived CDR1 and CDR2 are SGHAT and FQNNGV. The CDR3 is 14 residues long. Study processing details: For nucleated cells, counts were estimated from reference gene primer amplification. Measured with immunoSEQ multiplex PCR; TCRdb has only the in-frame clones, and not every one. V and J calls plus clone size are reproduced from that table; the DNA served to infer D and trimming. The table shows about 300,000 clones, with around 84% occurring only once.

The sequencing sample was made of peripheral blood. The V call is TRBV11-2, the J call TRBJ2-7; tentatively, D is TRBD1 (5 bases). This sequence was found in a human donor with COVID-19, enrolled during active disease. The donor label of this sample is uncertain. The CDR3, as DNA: TGTGCCAGCAGCTTAGGACAGAGCTCCTACGAGCAGTACTTC. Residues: CASSLGQSSYEQYF. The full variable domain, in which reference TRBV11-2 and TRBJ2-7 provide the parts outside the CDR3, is EAGVAQSPRYKIIEKRQSVAFWCNPISGHATLYWYQQILGQGPKLLIQFQNNGVVDDSQLPKDRFSAERLKGVDSTLKIQPAKLEDSAVYLCASSLGQSSYEQYFGPGTRLTVT.